This paragraph covers one T cell receptor beta chain sequence. What it binds is not known. This sample is drawn from a study of cytomegalovirus exposure and HLA in healthy donors. At the level of the study: Findings of an earlier analysis included some 120 million unique TCR beta sequences from 180 million or so T cells. Whole-study findings and limits: A later analysis showed TCR association rates differing by HLA locus, peaking at DRB1 and lowest at HLA-C. Previously analyzed data showed that most TCR beta V segments were productive at a frequency of about 87% or about 30%. Follow-up analysis seemed to connect common viral pathogens with several of the most significant clusters identified.

Per the germline V gene, CDR1 is SEHNR and CDR2 is FQNEAQ (reference sequence). This CDR3 has 14 residues. J gave up 4 bases and V 8 bases, and 3 bases lay outside the gene matches. The PCR was carried out with 60 Vbeta primers and 13 Jbeta primers. Produced via immunoSEQ multiplex PCR; TCRdb's table is partial and in-frame only. The sample holds some 76,000 clones, nearly 80% seen once. The gene calls are TRBV7-9 and TRBJ2-5, with 14 bases lining up with TRBD2. Sequencing used PBMCs. The TCR sequence derives from a woman aged 40 to 55 in good health and CMV-seropositive. This chain's CDR3 is CASGLAGGPETQYF. The CDR3 DNA sequence: TGTGCCAGCGGACTAGCGGGGGGTCCAGAGACCCAGTACTTC. Full variable domain (outside the CDR3, taken from reference TRBV7-9 and TRBJ2-5): DTGVSQNPRHKITKRGQNVTFRCDPISEHNRLYWYRQTLGQGPEFLTYFQNEAQLEKSRLLSDRFSAERPKGSFSTLEIQRTEQGDSAMYLCASGLAGGPETQYFGPGTRLLVL.